This T cell receptor (beta chain) was recorded in a study of control samples from healthy donors and cancer patients. Only in-frame clones appear in the TCRdb table, and some are missing; sequencing was by immunoSEQ multiplex PCR. In the table there are over 150,000 clones, 85% to 95% of which are singletons. CDR3 length equals 16 residues. Per germline, CDR1 SNHLY and CDR2 FYNNEI. Trimming cost V 5 bases and J 0 bases, with 14 bases left between them. The material sequenced was blood. V usage is TRBV2 and J usage is TRBJ2-4, with D maybe TRBD2 (7 bases). This TCR was sampled from a man between 18 and 35 years old in good health. DNA for the CDR3: TGTGCCAGCAGTAGGGAGGGGGTCCTAGCCAAAAACATTCAGTACTTC. Translation: CASSREGVLAKNIQYF.